This is a list of T cell receptor beta chains from one sample in a study of vaccination and CD4 T cells after COVID-19. MiXCR was run by TCRdb on the PCR reads, yielding one entry per CDR3 protein. In the table there are around 10,000 distinct CDR3 sequences, 46% of which are singletons. The antigens of these receptors remain unknown. The sample comprised CD4+ T cells from blood, cultured in vitro. Receptor source: a human donor who had recovered from COVID-19. The CDR3 runs from the conserved cysteine through the conserved F or W. A D gene is named only where the DNA matches it firmly. The listing skips clone size in some rows; elsewhere it reads once, few, many or a size class.

.,TRBV11-3,TRBJ1-4,.,CASSHGTATNEKLFF,TGTGCCAGCAGCCATGGGACCGCAACTAATGAAAAACTGTTTTTT
.,TRBV23-1,TRBJ1-3,.,CASSHSQRALCYSGNTIYF,TGCGCCAGCAGTCATTCCCAGAGGGCGCTCTGCTACTCTGGAAACACCATATATTTT
TRBD1,TRBV4-1,TRBJ1-1,.,CASSQGGQGARTEAFF,TGCGCCAGCAGCCAAGGGGGACAGGGGGCGCGGACTGAAGCTTTCTTT
TRBD1,TRBV12-3/TRBV12-4,TRBJ1-1,few,CASSLRTGGTAFF,TGTGCCAGCAGTCTACGGACAGGGGGTACAGCTTTCTTT
TRBD2,TRBV20-1,TRBJ2-5,.,CSAIVAGFSKETQYF,TGCAGTGCTATAGTAGCGGGGTTTTCTAAAGAGACCCAGTACTTC
TRBD2,TRBV5-1,TRBJ2-3,.,CASSGASGGMDTQYF,TGCGCCAGCAGCGGAGCTAGCGGGGGGATGGATACGCAGTATTTT
.,TRBV30,TRBJ1-6,few,CAWSPPRVPSPLHF,TGTGCCTGGAGTCCCCCCAGAGTACCTTCACCCCTCCACTTT
TRBD2,TRBV5-4,TRBJ2-5,.,CASSPGLGGQETQYF,TGTGCCAGCAGCCCGGGACTAGGGGGCCAAGAGACCCAGTACTTC
.,TRBV2,TRBJ1-4,.,CASSGEGGIFSTNEKLFF,TGTGCCAGTAGCGGGGAGGGGGGAATCTTTTCAACTAATGAAAAACTGTTTTTT
.,TRBV6-5,TRBJ1-1,.,CASSYSPFRTLRNTEAFF,TGTGCCAGCAGTTACTCCCCTTTTAGGACTCTGAGGAACACTGAAGCTTTCTTT
.,TRBV6-1,TRBJ1-1,few,CASSPRVQSEAFF,TGTGCCAGCAGTCCCAGGGTTCAATCTGAAGCTTTCTTT
.,TRBV6-1,TRBJ1-4,.,CASKSHGGGEKLFF,TGTGCCAGCAAATCGCATGGGGGTGGTGAAAAACTGTTTTTT
.,TRBV4-3,TRBJ1-4,once,CASSLDGGGEKLFF,TGCGCCAGCAGCCTGGACGGAGGGGGGGAAAAACTGTTTTTT
.,TRBV19,TRBJ2-1,.,CASNPFNEQFF,TGTGCCAGTAACCCGTTCAATGAGCAGTTCTTC
.,TRBV6-1,TRBJ1-6,once,CASFDWDDFSYNSPLHF,TGTGCCAGCTTTGATTGGGACGATTTCTCCTATAATTCACCCCTCCACTTT
.,TRBV27,TRBJ2-5,.,CASSSGLQETQYF,TGTGCCAGCAGTTCAGGGCTGCAAGAGACCCAGTACTTC
.,TRBV6-1,TRBJ1-1,medium-sized,CASGELNTEAFF,TGTGCCAGCGGAGAGTTGAACACTGAAGCTTTCTTT
.,TRBV12-3/TRBV12-4,TRBJ1-1,.,CASSLQGGTEAFF,TGTGCCAGCAGTTTACAGGGAGGAACTGAAGCTTTCTTT
.,TRBV6-2/TRBV6-3,TRBJ2-7,few,CASSPHPSPVGEQYF,TGTGCCAGCAGTCCTCACCCTTCGCCCGTAGGCGAGCAGTACTTC
.,TRBV2,TRBJ2-7,.,CASSEGQSEQYF,TGTGCCAGCAGTGAAGGTCAGTCCGAGCAGTACTTC
.,TRBV6-1,TRBJ1-6,.,CASGTGRDSPLHF,TGTGCCAGCGGGACGGGCCGGGATTCACCCCTCCACTTT
TRBD1,TRBV7-6,TRBJ1-5,.,CASSSNRGSNQPQHF,TGTGCCAGCAGCTCCAACAGGGGTAGCAATCAGCCCCAGCATTTT
.,TRBV11-2,TRBJ2-2,few,CASSLRRHTGELFF,TGTGCCAGCAGCTTACGTCGGCACACCGGGGAGCTGTTTTTT
.,TRBV7-6,TRBJ1-1,few,CASSPLSNTEAFF,TGTGCCAGCAGCCCCCTCTCTAACACTGAAGCTTTCTTT
.,TRBV6-1,TRBJ1-6,few,CASRGGVNSPLHF,TGTGCCAGCCGGGGAGGGGTTAATTCACCCCTCCACTTT
TRBD1,TRBV19,TRBJ1-2,.,CASRPTGVDGYTF,TGTGCCAGTAGGCCGACAGGGGTCGATGGCTACACCTTC
.,TRBV5-6,TRBJ1-6,.,CASSWAALSSSPLHF,TGTGCCAGCAGCTGGGCTGCCTTATCTAGTTCACCCCTCCACTTT
.,TRBV20-1,TRBJ2-5,.,CSARDSQGRETQYF,TGCAGTGCTAGAGATTCGCAGGGCCGGGAGACCCAGTACTTC
.,TRBV12-5,TRBJ2-7,few,CASGLVPGSHEQYF,TGTGCTAGTGGTTTGGTACCGGGCTCGCACGAGCAGTACTTC
.,TRBV3-1,TRBJ1-4,.,CASSSGGLREKLFF,TGTGCCAGCAGCTCCGGGGGGCTCAGGGAAAAACTGTTTTTT
.,TRBV5-1,TRBJ2-1,once,CASSKEITYNEQFF,TGCGCCAGCAGCAAGGAGATCACCTACAATGAGCAGTTCTTC
.,TRBV20-1,TRBJ1-1,large,CSAPDRLLTNTEAFF,TGCAGTGCTCCGGACAGATTACTTACGAACACTGAAGCTTTCTTT
.,TRBV7-7,TRBJ2-2,few,CASSLAAYTGELFF,TGTGCTAGCAGCTTAGCCGCTTACACCGGGGAGCTGTTTTTT
.,TRBV18,TRBJ1-5,.,CASSPGLGSSVGQPQHF,TGTGCCAGCTCACCAGGTCTTGGGTCCTCGGTAGGGCAGCCCCAGCATTTT
.,TRBV7-9,TRBJ2-7,once,CASSPRAGRLYF,TGTGCCAGCAGCCCTAGGGCAGGGAGGCTATACTTC
.,TRBV12-5,TRBJ2-7,.,CASGRITYEQYF,TGTGCTAGTGGGAGGATCACCTACGAGCAGTACTTC
.,TRBV7-9,TRBJ2-2,.,CASSFPGAGELFF,TGTGCCAGCAGCTTCCCAGGGGCCGGGGAGCTGTTTTTT
.,TRBV12-3/TRBV12-4,TRBJ2-5,.,CASGEETQYF,TGTGCCAGCGGAGAAGAGACCCAGTACTTC
TRBD2,TRBV11-2,TRBJ2-1,.,CASSSRVAGRNEQFF,TGTGCCAGCAGCTCCCGGGTAGCGGGGAGGAATGAGCAGTTCTTC
.,TRBV6-5,TRBJ1-2,.,CASSFPQDSNYGYTF,TGTGCCAGCAGTTTCCCGCAGGATAGTAACTATGGCTACACCTTC
TRBD1,TRBV7-8,TRBJ2-7,.,CASSFRTGGKGEQYF,TGTGCCAGCAGCTTCCGGACAGGGGGGAAAGGGGAGCAGTACTTC